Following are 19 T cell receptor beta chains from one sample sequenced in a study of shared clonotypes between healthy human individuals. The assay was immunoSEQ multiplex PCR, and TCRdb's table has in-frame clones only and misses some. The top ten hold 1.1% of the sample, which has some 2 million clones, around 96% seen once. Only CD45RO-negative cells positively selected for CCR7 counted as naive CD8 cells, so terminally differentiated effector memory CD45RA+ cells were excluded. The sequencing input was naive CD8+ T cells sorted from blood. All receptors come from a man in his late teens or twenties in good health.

CDR3 DNA sequence: TGTGCCAGCAGACCTGACTCTGGGGCCAACGTCCTGACTTTC. It yields the protein CASRPDSGANVLTF. The rearrangement uses TRBV28 and TRBJ2-6; D gene unclear. CDR3 length: 14 residues. Trimming shortened V by 6 bases and J by 0 bases, and 6 bases separated the two germline ends. The germline V gene has CDR1 MDHEN and CDR2 SYDVKM.

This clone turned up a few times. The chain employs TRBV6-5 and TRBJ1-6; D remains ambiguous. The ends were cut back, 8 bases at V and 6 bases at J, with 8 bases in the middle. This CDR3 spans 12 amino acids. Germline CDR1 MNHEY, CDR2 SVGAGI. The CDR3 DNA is TGTGCCAGCCGCTCATCTAATTCACCCCTCCACTTT. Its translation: CASRSSNSPLHF.

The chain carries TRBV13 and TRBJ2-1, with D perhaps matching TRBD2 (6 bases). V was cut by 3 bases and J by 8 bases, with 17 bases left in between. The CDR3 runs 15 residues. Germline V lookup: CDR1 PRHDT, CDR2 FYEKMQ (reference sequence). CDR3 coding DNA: TGTGCCAGCAGCTTGGGACTTTTAAACACAGATGAGCAGTTCTTC. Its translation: CASSLGLLNTDEQFF.

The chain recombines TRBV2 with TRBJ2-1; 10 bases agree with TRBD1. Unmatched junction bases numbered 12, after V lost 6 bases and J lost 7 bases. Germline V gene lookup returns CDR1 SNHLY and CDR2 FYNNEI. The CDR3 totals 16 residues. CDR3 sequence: CASSGWGQGISNEQFF. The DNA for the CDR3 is TGTGCCAGCAGCGGCTGGGGACAGGGGATTTCGAATGAGCAGTTCTTC.

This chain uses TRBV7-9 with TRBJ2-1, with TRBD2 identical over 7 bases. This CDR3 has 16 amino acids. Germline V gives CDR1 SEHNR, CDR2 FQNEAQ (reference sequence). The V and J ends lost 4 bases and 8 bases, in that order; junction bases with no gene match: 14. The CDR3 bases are TGTGCCAGCAGCTATAATTGGGCGGGAGTGTACGATGAGCAGTTCTTC. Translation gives CASSYNWAGVYDEQFF.

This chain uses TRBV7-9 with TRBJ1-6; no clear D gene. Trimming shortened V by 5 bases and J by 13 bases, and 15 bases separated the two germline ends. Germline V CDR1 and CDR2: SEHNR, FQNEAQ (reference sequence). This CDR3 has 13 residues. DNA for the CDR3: TGTGCCAGCAGCCCACCGGGGTCTTCGCCCCTCCACTTT. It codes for CASSPPGSSPLHF. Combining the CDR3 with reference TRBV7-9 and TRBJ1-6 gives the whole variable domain DTGVSQNPRHKITKRGQNVTFRCDPISEHNRLYWYRQTLGQGPEFLTYFQNEAQLEKSRLLSDRFSAERPKGSFSTLEIQRTEQGDSAMYLCASSPPGSSPLHFGNGTRLTVT.

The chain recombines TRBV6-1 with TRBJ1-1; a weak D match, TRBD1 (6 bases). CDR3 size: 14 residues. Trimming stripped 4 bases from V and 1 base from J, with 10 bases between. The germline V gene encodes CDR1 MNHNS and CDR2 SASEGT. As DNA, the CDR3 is TGTGCCAGCAGTGTAAAACAGGGGAACACTGAAGCTTTCTTT. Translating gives CASSVKQGNTEAFF.

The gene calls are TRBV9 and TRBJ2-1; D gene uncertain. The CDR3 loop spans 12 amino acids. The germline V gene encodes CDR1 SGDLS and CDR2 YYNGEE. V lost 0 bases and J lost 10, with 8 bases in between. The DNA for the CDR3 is TGTGCCAGCAGCGTAGATAGGCGCGAGCAGTTCTTC. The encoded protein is CASSVDRREQFF. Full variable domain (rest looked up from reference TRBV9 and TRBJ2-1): DSGVTQTPKHLITATGQRVTLRCSPRSGDLSVYWYQQSLDQGLQFLIQYYNGEERAKGNILERFSAQQFPDLHSELNLSSLELGDSALYFCASSVDRREQFFGPGTRLTVL.

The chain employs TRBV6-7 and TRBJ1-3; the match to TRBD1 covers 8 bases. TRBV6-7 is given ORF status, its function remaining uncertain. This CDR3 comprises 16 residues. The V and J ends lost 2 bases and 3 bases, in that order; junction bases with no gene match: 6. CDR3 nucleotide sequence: TGTGCCAGCAGTTACCCTCAGGGGGCGCGTGGAAACACCATATATTTT. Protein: CASSYPQGARGNTIYF.

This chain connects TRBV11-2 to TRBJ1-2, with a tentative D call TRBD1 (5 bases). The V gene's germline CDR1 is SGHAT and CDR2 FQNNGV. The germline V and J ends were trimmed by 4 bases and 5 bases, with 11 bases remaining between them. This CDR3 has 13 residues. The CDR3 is CASSSGTAYGYTF. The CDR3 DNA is TGTGCCAGCAGCTCCGGGACCGCGTATGGCTACACCTTC.

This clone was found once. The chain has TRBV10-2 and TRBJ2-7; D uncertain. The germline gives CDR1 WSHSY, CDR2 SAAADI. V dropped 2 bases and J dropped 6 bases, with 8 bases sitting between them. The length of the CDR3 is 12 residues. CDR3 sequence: CASSEVPGEQYF. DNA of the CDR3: TGCGCCAGCAGTGAGGTTCCGGGCGAGCAGTACTTC.

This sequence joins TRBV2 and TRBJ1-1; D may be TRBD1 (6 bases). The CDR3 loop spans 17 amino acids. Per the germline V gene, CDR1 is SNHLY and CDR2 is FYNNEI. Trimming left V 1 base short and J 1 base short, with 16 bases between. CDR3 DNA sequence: TGTGCCAGCAGTGAAGATAGGGGGGAGGTTAGGAACACTGAAGCTTTCTTT. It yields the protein CASSEDRGEVRNTEAFF.

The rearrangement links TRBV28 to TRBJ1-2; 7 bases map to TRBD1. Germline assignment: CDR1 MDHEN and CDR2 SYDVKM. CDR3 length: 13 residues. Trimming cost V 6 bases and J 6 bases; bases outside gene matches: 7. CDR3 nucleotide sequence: TGTGCCAGCAGACTTATTGGGACAGATGGCTACACCTTC. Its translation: CASRLIGTDGYTF.

In DNA, the CDR3 is TGCGCCGGCACCCACAGGGCTCTCTATGGCTACACCTTC. Amino acid sequence: CAGTHRALYGYTF. V is TRBV10-1 and J is TRBJ1-2; a possible D gene is TRBD1 (6 bases). Germline CDR1 WNHNN, CDR2 SYGVQD (reference sequence). The CDR3 has 13 amino acids. The germline V and J ends were trimmed by 11 bases and 4 bases, with 17 bases remaining between them.

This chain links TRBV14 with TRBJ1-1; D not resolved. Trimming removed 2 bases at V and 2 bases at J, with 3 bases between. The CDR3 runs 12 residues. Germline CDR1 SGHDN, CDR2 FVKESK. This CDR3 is CASSQSNTEAFF. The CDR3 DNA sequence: TGTGCCAGCAGCCAAAGTAACACTGAAGCTTTCTTT.

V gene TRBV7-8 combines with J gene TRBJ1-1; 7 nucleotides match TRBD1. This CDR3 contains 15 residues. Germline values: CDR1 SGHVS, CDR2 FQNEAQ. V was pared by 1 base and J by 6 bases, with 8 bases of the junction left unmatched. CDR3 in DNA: TGTGCCAGCAGCTTAGTAGTAGGGCAGGGGGCTGAAGCTTTCTTT. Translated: CASSLVVGQGAEAFF.

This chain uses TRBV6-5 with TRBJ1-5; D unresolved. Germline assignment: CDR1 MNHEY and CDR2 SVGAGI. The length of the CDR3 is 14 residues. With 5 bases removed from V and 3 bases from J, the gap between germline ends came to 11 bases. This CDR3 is CASSPRPSNQPQHF. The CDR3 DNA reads TGTGCCAGCAGTCCTCGACCTTCCAATCAGCCCCAGCATTTT.

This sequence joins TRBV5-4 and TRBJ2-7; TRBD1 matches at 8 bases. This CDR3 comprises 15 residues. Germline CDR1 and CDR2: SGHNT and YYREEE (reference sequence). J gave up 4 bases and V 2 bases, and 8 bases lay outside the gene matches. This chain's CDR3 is CASSLGVTGAYEQYF. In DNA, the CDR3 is TGTGCCAGCAGCTTAGGGGTGACAGGGGCTTACGAGCAGTACTTC.

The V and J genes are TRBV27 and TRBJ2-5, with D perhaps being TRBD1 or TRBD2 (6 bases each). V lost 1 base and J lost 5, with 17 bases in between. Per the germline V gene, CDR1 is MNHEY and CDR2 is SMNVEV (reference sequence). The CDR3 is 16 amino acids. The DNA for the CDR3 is TGTGCCAGCAGTTTATTAGGGGGACTTGAGTTGGAGACCCAGTACTTC. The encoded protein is CASSLLGGLELETQYF.